This T cell receptor (beta chain) was recorded in a study of T cell changes during pregnancy in multiple sclerosis. The CDR3 is made up of 12 amino acids. Trimming took 6 bases from V and 5 from J, leaving 10 bases between them. Per the germline V gene, CDR1 is ENHRY and CDR2 is SYGVKD. Method: immunoSEQ multiplex PCR; TCRdb's copy keeps in-frame clones and lacks some. The sample includes roughly 110,000 clones, roughly nine tenths of them seen just once. The chain uses TRBV10-3 and TRBJ1-1; TRBD1 might be the D (6 bases). The sample was peripheral blood, taken before pregnancy. This sequence originates from a female donor with multiple sclerosis, enrolled in a pregnancy study. The CDR3 nucleotides are TGTGCCATCAGGAAACAGGGAACTGAAGCTTTCTTT. Encoded protein: CAIRKQGTEAFF.